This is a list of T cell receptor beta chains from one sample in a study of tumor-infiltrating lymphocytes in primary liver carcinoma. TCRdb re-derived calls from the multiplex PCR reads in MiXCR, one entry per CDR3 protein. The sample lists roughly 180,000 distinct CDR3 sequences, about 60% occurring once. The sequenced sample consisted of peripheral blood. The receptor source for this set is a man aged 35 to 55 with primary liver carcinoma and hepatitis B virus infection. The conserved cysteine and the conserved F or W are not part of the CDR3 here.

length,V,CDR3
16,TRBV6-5,ASSTGILAGERVNEQY
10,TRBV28,ASTNRENGYT
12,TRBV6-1,ASSENGVKQPQH
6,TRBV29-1,SVDEQF
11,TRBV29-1,SVYTIPKSEQF
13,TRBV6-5,ASSYSGGGKNEQF
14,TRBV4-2,ASSQAVTSGSYDQY
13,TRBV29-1,SVRRTSWRMDTQY
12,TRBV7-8,ASSLRRETYEQY
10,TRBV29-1,SVEGGTDTQY
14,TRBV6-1,ASTKGAGTNTGELF
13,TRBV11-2,VSSLVAGWPHEQF
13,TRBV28,ASSSGGEGNSPLH
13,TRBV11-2,ASSRLGGLYNEQF
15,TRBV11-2,ACSSGTGVRLIDTQY
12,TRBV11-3,AISLVGANSEQF
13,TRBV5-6,ASSKEMRFNEKLF
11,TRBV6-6,VSTPSGPAEQY
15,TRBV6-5,ASSYSGSSGVGYGYT
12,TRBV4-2,ASSQDVGNEKLF
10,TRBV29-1,SLRGQADTQY
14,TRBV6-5,ASILLWGSGAIVLT
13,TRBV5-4,ASSLAGSGRREQY
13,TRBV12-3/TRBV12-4,ASSPPVSYNSPLH
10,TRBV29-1,SFRLTGTWEY
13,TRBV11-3,ANSPSDSVHNEQF
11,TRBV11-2,ASSPMDEWGQY
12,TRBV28,ASNQRSRTDTQY
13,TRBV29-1,SVGREGTETGELF
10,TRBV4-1,ASSPRGETQY
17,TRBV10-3,AISEFLLQTGIGNYEQN
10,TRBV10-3,AISGTFYEQY
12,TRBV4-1,TSRPIGGATEAF
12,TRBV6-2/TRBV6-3,ASSLLNGNTEAF
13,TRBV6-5,ASSYSGTTTGELF
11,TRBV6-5,TSSRGLNTEAF